The T cell receptor (beta chain) described here comes from a study of spatial heterogeneity in lung cancer. Study as a whole: The study sequenced follow-up PBMC samples when they were available, at a median of roughly two years after resection.

The length of the CDR3 is 15 residues. The germline CDR1 and CDR2 sequences are WSHSY and SAAADI. With 7 bases removed from V and 3 bases from J, the gap between germline ends came to 19 bases. The time point is: blood at routine non-recurrence follow-up after resection. Many counts were recorded for this clonotype. TCRdb called the 5' RACE reads again in MiXCR, with one record for every CDR3 protein. The repertoire holds fewer than 11,000 distinct CDR3 sequences, with over 20% as singletons. This receptor was obtained from a male donor with early-stage non-small cell lung cancer. The sequencing here drew on PBMCs, taken at follow-up. This sequence joins TRBV10-2 and TRBJ2-7; TRBD1 or TRBD2 may be the D gene (5 bases each). The CDR3 region is CASTRDGEFLYEQYF. In nucleotides, the CDR3 is TGCGCCAGCACCCGGGACGGAGAGTTTCTCTACGAGCAGTACTTC.